Below, 8 T cell receptor beta chains from the same sample are listed, as sequenced in a study of T cell changes during pregnancy in multiple sclerosis. Using immunoSEQ multiplex PCR, the repertoire was profiled, and TCRdb retains in-frame clones only, with some absent. The repertoire holds 45,000 to 55,000 clones, with about 92% as singletons. The source was CD4+ T cells from peripheral blood mononuclear cells, collected after pregnancy. The receptor set was obtained from a female donor with multiple sclerosis, enrolled in a pregnancy study.

The chain combines TRBV27 with TRBJ1-4; D perhaps matches TRBD1 (6 bases). V lost 4 bases, J lost 4 bases, and 10 bases lay in between. The CDR3 totals 14 residues. CDR1 and CDR2 from the germline V gene are MNHEY and SMNVEV (reference sequence). For the CDR3, the DNA is TGTGCCAGCAGTTGGGGGCGAGGTAATGAAAAACTGTTTTTT. Residues: CASSWGRGNEKLFF.

This chain connects TRBV5-1 to TRBJ2-3; D unresolved. The V end lost 4 bases, the J end lost 3 bases, and 3 bases lay between the germline ends. The length of the CDR3 is 11 residues. CDR1 is SGHRS, CDR2 YFSETQ, per germline. CDR3 coding DNA: TGCGCCAGCAGCGCGACAGATACGCAGTATTTT. Translating gives CASSATDTQYF. Full variable domain (missing parts from reference TRBV5-1 and TRBJ2-3): KAGVTQTPRYLIKTRGQQVTLSCSPISGHRSVSWYQQTPGQGLQFLFEYFSETQRNKGNFPGRFSGRQFSNSRSEMNVSTLELGDSALYLCASSATDTQYFGPGTRLTVL.

V gene TRBV11-3 combines with J gene TRBJ2-1; 9 nucleotides match TRBD2. CDR1 is SGHNT and CDR2 is YENEEA in the germline V gene. J lost 10 bases, V lost 0 bases, and 10 bases had no gene match. The CDR3 is made up of 16 amino acids. CDR3 nucleotides: TGTGCCAGCAGCTTAGACGGGCGGGAGGGTAGGAGAGAGCAGTTCTTC. Its translation: CASSLDGREGRREQFF.

V gene TRBV7-3 combines with J gene TRBJ1-1, with D maybe TRBD1 (5 bases). This CDR3 comprises 14 residues. The V end was cut by 2 bases, the J end by 4 bases, with 11 bases between. CDR1 SGHTA and CDR2 FQGTGA come from the germline V gene. The CDR3 coding sequence is TGTGCCAGCAGCTTACACGGGGGTAGCACTGAAGCTTTCTTT. As protein: CASSLHGGSTEAFF.

The V gene is TRBV7-2, the J gene TRBJ2-7, with a weak D call TRBD2 (6 bases). The CDR3 has 13 amino acids. Trimming left V 5 bases short and J 3 bases short, with 11 bases between. Germline CDR1 and CDR2: SGHTA and FQGNSA. The CDR3 is CASSPPGVYEQYF. CDR3 in DNA: TGTGCCAGCAGCCCACCGGGGGTCTACGAGCAGTACTTC.

The rearrangement uses TRBV7-9 and TRBJ1-4, with D uncertain. The CDR3 extends over 14 amino acids. Deletions cut 5 bases from V and 8 bases from J, with 15 bases between. The germline V gene encodes CDR1 SEHNR and CDR2 FQNEAQ (reference sequence). The CDR3 sequence: CASSPGMRPEKLFF. DNA of the CDR3: TGTGCCAGCAGCCCCGGTATGAGGCCAGAAAAACTGTTTTTT. Supplemented by reference TRBV7-9 and TRBJ1-4, the full variable domain reads DTGVSQNPRHKITKRGQNVTFRCDPISEHNRLYWYRQTLGQGPEFLTYFQNEAQLEKSRLLSDRFSAERPKGSFSTLEIQRTEQGDSAMYLCASSPGMRPEKLFFGSGTQLSVL.

The chain has TRBV7-8 and TRBJ2-3; D is possibly TRBD2 (6 bases). The CDR3 consists of 17 residues. V dropped 2 bases and J dropped 2 bases, with 17 bases sitting between them. Germline CDR1 reads SGHVS; CDR2 reads FQNEAQ. The CDR3 DNA follows: TGTGCCAGCAGCTTACGGGCCGGGACTCTCCCCACAGATACGCAGTATTTT. It is translated as CASSLRAGTLPTDTQYF.

This chain links TRBV19 with TRBJ1-5; D possibly corresponds to TRBD1 (5 bases). Germline V lookup: CDR1 LNHDA, CDR2 SQIVND (reference sequence). V dropped 4 bases and J dropped 1 base, with 14 bases sitting between them. The CDR3 is 16 amino acids. The CDR3 here is CASSTLSPGSNQPQHF. The CDR3 DNA reads as TGTGCCAGTAGTACCCTATCTCCAGGGAGCAATCAGCCCCAGCATTTT.